This entry features one TCR beta chain sequence. Its antigen is not yet known. No qualities accompany the bases; no much larger clone lies one base away. The sample belongs to a study of T cells in Graves' hyperthyroidism and ophthalmopathy (dated by TCRdb to about 2019). A note on the overall study: A discovery cohort of roughly 100 patients, roughly 45 with Graves' ophthalmopathy and fewer than 65 with stable Graves' hyperthyroidism, was used to find distinguishing TCR V-J signatures. Thyroid tissue and blood T-cell repertoires from six Graves' hyperthyroidism patients were also compared in the study. Prospective prediction of ophthalmopathy was tested in an independent validation cohort consisting of 18 to 20 hyperthyroidism patients and around 16 patients who later progressed to ophthalmopathy. The paper describes TCR Vbeta CDR3 sequencing of 140 or so peripheral blood samples, made up of 43 ophthalmopathy patients, more than 70 hyperthyroidism patients and 17 progressor patients. The 75 to 100 discovery patients were divided at random into training and test sets in a 7:3 ratio. After blood sampling, hyperthyroidism patients were treated with methimazole at a starting dose of 30 mg daily, and ophthalmopathy patients were treated with high-dose intravenous methylprednisolone. Overall results and qualifications from the work: No statistical method was used to set the sample size in advance, and investigators knew the group allocation. During validation, the model predicted progression to ophthalmopathy a median of approximately 6 months ahead of onset, with around 71% sensitivity and more than 72% specificity. In cross-validation, a model built on a 13 V-J signature told ophthalmopathy apart from stable hyperthyroidism with 87.88% sensitivity and around 84% specificity, and in testing the same model reached 80%/75%. Blood samples also contained most of the expanded thyroid clonotypes (frequency above 0.001), which suggests that blood repertoires may reflect thyroid immune responses.

Stable Graves' hyperthyroidism was defined as the absence of progression to ophthalmopathy over 18 months of follow-up. The hyperthyroidism patients were between 18 and 65 years old and newly diagnosed, with a disease duration of less than 2 months. Any patient with an uncontrolled infection, another autoimmune disease, pregnancy or lactation was excluded. Diagnoses relied on clinical symptoms, serum thyroxine and TRAb, thyroid ultrasound and orbital computed tomography. Total RNA was extracted with Trizol reagent, and quality was checked on an Agilent 2100 Bioanalyzer. From a lookup of the germline V gene (reference sequence), CDR1 and CDR2 are LNHNV and YYDKDF. Taken from cysteine to phenylalanine, the CDR3 has 14 residues. Only the CDR3 region is kept as DNA, spanning 42 bases read in frame from base 1. The V end loses 3 bases and the J end loses 2 bases, and a stretch of 11 bases separates them.

Amplification of TCR beta CDR3 regions was carried out from RNA transcripts. For the first round of RT-PCR on the TCR CDR3, the HTBI primer set was used together with the Qiagen OneStep RT-PCR kit. A second multiplex PCR round built the libraries, followed by size selection and purification. Libraries were sequenced paired-end with 100 bp reads on an Illumina HiSeq2000. The study's processing was this. SOAPnuke was used to process the raw data, with reads discarded if the reads contained adapters or uncalled bases, had a mean Phred below 15, or lacked an exact constant-primer or identifier match. COPE v1.2.5 was used to merge the high-quality paired reads, and each unique nucleotide sequence was defined as a clonotype. Clonotypes were aligned to IMGT TRBV, TRBD and TRBJ reference segments using MiTCR v1.1. Analysis was restricted to V-J combinations with a frequency above 0.0001, which covered just over 98% of repertoires. The TCS score was defined as F50 (clonal expansion) divided by E x V (chaos), with BLOSUM62-based TCRdist calculated between CDR3 peptides within each V-J. Welch's t-statistics and random forest reduced 450 to 600 V-J features to under 15, which were used in a naive Bayes classifier (R e1071). Starting from the raw public reads, TCRdb applied fastp trimming at Q25, assembled clones with MiXCR and retained in-frame beta chains. A single entry per CDR3 protein holds the most common genes and DNA from its merged rows. Clone size and V and J calls follow TCRdb, not the original study. The sample table contains hundreds of thousands of distinct CDR3 sequences; only one count was recorded for around 42% of them. Of the sample, roughly 8.2% falls within the top ten clones.

The origin of this receptor is a woman younger than 35 with Graves' hyperthyroidism. Donor details come from another sample of the same person, matched by shared clones. Source material: peripheral blood or thyroid tissue (not recorded which). The chain is assembled from TRBV15 and TRBJ2-7; no confident D gene assignment can be made. Read as DNA, the sequence is TGTGCCACCAGCAGTACCCCAGGAACCTACGAGCAGTACTTC. It codes for CATSSTPGTYEQYF.